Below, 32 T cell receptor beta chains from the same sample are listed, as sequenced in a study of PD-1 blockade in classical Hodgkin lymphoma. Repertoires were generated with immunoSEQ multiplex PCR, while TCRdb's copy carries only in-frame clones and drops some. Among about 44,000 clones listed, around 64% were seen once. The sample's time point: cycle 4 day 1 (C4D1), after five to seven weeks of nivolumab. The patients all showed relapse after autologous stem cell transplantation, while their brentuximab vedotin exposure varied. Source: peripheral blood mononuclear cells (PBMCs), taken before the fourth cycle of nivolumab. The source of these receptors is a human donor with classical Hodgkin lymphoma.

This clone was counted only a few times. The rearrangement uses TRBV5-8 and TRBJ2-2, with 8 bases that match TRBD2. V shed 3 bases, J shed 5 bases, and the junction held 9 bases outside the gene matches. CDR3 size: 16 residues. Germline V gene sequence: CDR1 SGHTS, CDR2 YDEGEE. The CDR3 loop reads CASSSRGSGGTGELFF. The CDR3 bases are TGTGCCAGCAGCTCCCGAGGAAGCGGGGGAACCGGGGAGCTGTTTTTT.

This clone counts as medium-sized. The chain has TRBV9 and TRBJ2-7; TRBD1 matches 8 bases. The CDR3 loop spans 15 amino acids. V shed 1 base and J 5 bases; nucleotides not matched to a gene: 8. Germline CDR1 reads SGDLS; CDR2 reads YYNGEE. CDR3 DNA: TGTGCCAGCAGCGTATTCGGACAGGGCTTGGACGAGCAGTACTTC. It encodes CASSVFGQGLDEQYF.

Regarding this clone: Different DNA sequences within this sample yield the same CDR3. The CDR3 region is CASSVEGVSNQPQHF. CDR3 DNA sequence: TGTGCCAGCAGCGTAGAAGGTGTTAGCAATCAGCCCCAGCATTTT. V usage is TRBV9 and J usage is TRBJ1-5; D unresolved. V was clipped by 0 bases and J by 0 bases, with 7 bases between them. Germline CDR1 is SGDLS and CDR2 is YYNGEE. CDR3 length equals 15 residues.

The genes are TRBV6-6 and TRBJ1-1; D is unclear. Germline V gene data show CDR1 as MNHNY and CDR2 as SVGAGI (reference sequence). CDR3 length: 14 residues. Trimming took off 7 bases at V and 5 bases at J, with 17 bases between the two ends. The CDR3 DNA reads TGTGCCAGCACCCCAATAGGGCGCAAGACTGAAGCTTTCTTT. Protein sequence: CASTPIGRKTEAFF.

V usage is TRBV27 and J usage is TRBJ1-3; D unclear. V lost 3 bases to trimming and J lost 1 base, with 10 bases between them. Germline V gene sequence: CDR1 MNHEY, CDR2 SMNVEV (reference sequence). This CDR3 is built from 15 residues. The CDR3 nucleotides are TGTGCCAGCAGTTTTTCCCCATCGTCTGGAAACACCATATATTTT. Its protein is CASSFSPSSGNTIYF.

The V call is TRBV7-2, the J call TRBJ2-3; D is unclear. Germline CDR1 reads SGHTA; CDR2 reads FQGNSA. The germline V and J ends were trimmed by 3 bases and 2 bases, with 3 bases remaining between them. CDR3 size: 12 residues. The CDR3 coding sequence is TGTGCCAGCAGCTTGGACACAGATACGCAGTATTTT. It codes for CASSLDTDTQYF.

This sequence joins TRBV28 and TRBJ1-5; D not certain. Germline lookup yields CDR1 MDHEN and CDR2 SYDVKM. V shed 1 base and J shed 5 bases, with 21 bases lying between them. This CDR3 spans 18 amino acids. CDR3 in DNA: TGTGCCAGCAGTTTATCAAGCCTCCTTGGCTCAATCGATCAGCCCCAGCATTTT. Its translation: CASSLSSLLGSIDQPQHF.

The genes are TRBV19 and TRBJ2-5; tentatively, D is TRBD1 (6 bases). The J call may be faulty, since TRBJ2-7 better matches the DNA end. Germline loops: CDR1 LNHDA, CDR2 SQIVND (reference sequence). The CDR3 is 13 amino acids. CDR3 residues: CASSLTQGYEQYF. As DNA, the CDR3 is TGTGCCAGTAGCCTAACCCAGGGGTACGAGCAGTACTTC.

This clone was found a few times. The CDR3 DNA reads TGTGCCTGGAGAATGGGTGGTGGGATGAACACTGAAGCTTTCTTT. It is translated as CAWRMGGGMNTEAFF. The J gene is TRBJ1-1, the V gene TRBV30; D gene ambiguous. This CDR3 has 15 residues. V lost 3 bases and J lost 0, with 14 bases in between. Germline loops: CDR1 GTSNPN, CDR2 SVGIG (reference sequence).

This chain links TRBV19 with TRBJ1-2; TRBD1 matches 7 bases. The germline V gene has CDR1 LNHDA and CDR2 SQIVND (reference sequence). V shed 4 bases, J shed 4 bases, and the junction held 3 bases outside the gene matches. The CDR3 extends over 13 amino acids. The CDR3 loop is CASSRGGSYGYTF. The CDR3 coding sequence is TGTGCCAGTAGTAGAGGGGGCTCCTATGGCTACACCTTC.

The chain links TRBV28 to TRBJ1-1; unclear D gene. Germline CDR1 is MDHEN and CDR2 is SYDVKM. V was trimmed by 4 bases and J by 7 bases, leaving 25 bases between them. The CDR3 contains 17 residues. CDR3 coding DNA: TGTGCCAGCAGTTCTCTGGGGTACGAAGTCACCCCCTATGAAGCTTTCTTT. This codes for CASSSLGYEVTPYEAFF.

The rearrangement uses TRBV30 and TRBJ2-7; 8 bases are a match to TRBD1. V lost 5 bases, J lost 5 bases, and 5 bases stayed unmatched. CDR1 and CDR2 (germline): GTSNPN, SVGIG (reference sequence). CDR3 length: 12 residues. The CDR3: CAWANRGDEQYF. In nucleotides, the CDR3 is TGTGCCTGGGCTAACAGGGGGGACGAGCAGTACTTC.

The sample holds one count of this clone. The CDR3 is CASSRTSGGFEQYF. The CDR3 nucleotides are TGTGCCAGCAGTCGGACTAGCGGGGGTTTCGAGCAGTACTTC. The genes are TRBV28 and TRBJ2-7; 13 positions match TRBD2. Unmatched junction bases numbered 4, after V lost 5 bases and J lost 6 bases. Germline-derived CDR1 and CDR2 are MDHEN and SYDVKM. CDR3 length equals 14 residues.

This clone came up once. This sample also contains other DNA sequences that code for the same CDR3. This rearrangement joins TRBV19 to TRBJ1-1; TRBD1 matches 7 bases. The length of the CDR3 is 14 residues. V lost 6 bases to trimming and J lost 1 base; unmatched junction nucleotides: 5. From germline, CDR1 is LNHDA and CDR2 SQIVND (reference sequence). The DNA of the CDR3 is TGTGCCAGTAGCCCCGGGACAGCGAACACTGAAGCTTTCTTT. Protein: CASSPGTANTEAFF.

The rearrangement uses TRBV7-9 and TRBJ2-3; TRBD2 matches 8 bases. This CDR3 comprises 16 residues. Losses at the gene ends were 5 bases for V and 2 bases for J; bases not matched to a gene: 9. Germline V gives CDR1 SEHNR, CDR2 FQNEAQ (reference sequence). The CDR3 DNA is TGTGCCAGCAGCCGGGCGGGGGGCTCACCCACAGATACGCAGTATTTT. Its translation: CASSRAGGSPTDTQYF.

The CDR3 DNA sequence: TGTGCCAGCAGCTTAGAGGGGAGGTACGAGCAGTACTTC. Translation: CASSLEGRYEQYF. This chain joins TRBV11-3 and TRBJ2-7; D possibly corresponds to TRBD2 (6 bases). V was shortened by 0 bases and J by 4 bases, with 7 bases between the two germline ends. The germline CDR1 and CDR2 sequences are SGHNT and YENEEA. The CDR3 is 13 amino acids.

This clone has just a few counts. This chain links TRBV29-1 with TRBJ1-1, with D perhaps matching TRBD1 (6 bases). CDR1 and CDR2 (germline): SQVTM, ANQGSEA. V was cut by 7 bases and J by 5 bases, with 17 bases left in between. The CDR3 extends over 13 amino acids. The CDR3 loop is CSGGTTEGTEAFF. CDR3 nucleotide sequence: TGCAGCGGTGGGACAACCGAGGGGACTGAAGCTTTCTTT.

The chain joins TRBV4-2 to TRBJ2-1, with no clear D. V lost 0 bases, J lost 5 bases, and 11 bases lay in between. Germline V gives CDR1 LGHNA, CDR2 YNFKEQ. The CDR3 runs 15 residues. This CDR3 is CASSQDLGLNNEQFF. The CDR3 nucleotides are TGTGCCAGCAGCCAAGATTTGGGGTTGAACAATGAGCAGTTCTTC.

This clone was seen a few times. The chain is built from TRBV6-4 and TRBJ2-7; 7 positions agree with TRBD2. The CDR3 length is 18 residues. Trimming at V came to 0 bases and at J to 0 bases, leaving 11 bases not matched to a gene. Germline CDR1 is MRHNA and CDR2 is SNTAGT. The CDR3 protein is CASSDSMGGGLSSYEQYF. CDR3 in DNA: TGTGCCAGCAGTGACTCGATGGGGGGAGGGCTTAGCTCCTACGAGCAGTACTTC.

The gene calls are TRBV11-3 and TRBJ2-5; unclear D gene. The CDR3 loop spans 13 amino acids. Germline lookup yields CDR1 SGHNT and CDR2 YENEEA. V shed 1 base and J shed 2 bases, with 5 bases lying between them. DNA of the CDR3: TGTGCCAGCAGCTTAGGAAAACAAGAGACCCAGTACTTC. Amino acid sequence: CASSLGKQETQYF.

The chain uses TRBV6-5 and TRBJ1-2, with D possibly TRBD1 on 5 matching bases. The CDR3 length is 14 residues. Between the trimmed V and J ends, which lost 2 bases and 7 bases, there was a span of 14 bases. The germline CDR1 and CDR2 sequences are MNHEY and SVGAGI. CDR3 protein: CASSYGATGFGYTF. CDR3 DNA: TGTGCCAGCAGTTACGGGGCTACAGGATTTGGCTACACCTTC.

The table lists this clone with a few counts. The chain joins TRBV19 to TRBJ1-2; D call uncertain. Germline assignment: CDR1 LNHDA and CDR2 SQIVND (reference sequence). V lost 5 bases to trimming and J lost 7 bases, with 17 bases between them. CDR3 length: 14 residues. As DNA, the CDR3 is TGTGCCAGTAGTCCCGATGATGTCCTAGGTGGCTACACCTTC. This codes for CASSPDDVLGGYTF. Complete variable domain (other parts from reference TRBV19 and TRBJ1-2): DGGITQSPKYLFRKEGQNVTLSCEQNLNHDAMYWYRQDPGQGLRLIYYSQIVNDFQKGDIAEGYSVSREKKESFPLTVTSAQKNPTAFYLCASSPDDVLGGYTFGSGTRLTVV.

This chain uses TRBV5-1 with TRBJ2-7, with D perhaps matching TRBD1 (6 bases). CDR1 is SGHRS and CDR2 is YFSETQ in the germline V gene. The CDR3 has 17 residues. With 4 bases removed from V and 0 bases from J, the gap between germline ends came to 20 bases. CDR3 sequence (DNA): TGCGCCAGCAGCCTTCTGACCGACAGGTTAAGCTCCTACGAGCAGTACTTC. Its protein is CASSLLTDRLSSYEQYF.

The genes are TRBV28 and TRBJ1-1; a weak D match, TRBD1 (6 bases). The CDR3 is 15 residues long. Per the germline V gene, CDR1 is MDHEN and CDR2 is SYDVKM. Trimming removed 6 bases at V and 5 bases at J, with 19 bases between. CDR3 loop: CASRRPPGAETEAFF. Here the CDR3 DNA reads TGTGCCAGCAGAAGACCGCCGGGGGCGGAAACTGAAGCTTTCTTT.

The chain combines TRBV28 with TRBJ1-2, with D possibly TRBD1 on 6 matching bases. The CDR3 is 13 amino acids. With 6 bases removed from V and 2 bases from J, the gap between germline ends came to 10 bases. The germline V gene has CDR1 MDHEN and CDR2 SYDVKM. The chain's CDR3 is CASRVGQNYGYTF. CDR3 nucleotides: TGTGCCAGCAGGGTAGGACAGAACTATGGCTACACCTTC.

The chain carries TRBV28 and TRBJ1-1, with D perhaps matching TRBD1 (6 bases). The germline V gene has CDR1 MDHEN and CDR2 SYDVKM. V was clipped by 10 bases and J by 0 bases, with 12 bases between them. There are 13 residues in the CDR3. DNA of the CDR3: TGTGCCACCGGACAGTTTATGAACACTGAAGCTTTCTTT. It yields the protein CATGQFMNTEAFF.

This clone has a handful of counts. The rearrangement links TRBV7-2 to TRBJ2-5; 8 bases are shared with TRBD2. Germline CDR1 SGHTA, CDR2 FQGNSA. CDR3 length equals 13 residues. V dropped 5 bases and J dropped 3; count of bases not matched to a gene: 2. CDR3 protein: CASSRSGEETQYF. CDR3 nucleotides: TGTGCCAGCAGCCGTAGCGGGGAAGAGACCCAGTACTTC.

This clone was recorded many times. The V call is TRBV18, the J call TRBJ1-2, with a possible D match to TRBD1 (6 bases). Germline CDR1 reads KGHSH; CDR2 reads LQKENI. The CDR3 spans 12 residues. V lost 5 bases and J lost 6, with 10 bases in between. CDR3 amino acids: CASSSTGDGYTF. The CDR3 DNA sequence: TGTGCCAGCTCATCGACAGGAGATGGCTACACCTTC.

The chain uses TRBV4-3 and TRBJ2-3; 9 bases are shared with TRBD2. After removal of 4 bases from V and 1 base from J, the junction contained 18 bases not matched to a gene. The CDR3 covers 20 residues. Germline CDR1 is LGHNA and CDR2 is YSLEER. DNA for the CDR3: TGCGCCAGCAGCCGATCCTCAGGGAGCGGGAGGTCTTTGGGCACAGATACGCAGTATTTT. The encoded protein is CASSRSSGSGRSLGTDTQYF.

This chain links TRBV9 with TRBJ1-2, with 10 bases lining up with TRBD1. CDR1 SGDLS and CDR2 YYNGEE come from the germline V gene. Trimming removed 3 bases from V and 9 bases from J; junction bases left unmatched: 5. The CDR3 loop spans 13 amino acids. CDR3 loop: CASSAGTGARYTF. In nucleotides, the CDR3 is TGTGCCAGCAGCGCCGGGACAGGGGCGCGCTACACCTTC.

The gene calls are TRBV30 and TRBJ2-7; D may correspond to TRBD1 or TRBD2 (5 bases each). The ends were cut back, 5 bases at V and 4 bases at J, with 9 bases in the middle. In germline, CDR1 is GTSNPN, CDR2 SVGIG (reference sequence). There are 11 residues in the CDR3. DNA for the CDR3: TGTGCCTGGGGATGGGGGTACGAGCAGTACTTC. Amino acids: CAWGWGYEQYF.

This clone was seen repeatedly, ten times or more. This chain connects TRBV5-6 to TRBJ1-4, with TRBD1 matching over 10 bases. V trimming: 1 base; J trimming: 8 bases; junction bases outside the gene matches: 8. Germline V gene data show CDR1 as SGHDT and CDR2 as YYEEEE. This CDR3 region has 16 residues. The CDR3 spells CASSLYGDRGGEKLFF. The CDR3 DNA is TGTGCCAGCAGCTTGTACGGGGACAGGGGAGGGGAAAAACTGTTTTTT.